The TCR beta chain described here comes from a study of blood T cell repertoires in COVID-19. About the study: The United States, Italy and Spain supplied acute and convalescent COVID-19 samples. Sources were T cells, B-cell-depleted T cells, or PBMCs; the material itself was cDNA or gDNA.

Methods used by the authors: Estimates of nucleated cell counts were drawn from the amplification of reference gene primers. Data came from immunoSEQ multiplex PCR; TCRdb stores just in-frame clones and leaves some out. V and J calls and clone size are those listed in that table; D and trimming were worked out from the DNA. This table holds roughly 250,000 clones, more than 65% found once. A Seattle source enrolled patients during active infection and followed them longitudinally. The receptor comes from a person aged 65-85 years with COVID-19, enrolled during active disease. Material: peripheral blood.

CDR3 nucleotides: TGTGCCTGGCTAGAATACAATGAGCAGTTCTTC. It encodes CAWLEYNEQFF. The chain combines TRBV30 with TRBJ2-1, with unresolved D. The germline V gene has CDR1 GTSNPN and CDR2 SVGIG (reference sequence). Trimming left V 5 bases short and J 4 bases short, with 6 bases between. CDR3 length: 11 amino acids.